The subject of this entry is one T cell receptor beta chain. The antigen is undetermined. The sample carries other DNA sequences with the same CDR3. This sample stems from a study of circulating and synovial CD4+ cells in juvenile arthritis. General study results and limits: Compared with bulk blood, circulating pathogenic-like lymphocytes shared substantially more CDR3 sequences with synovial T cells. Shared-clonotype fractions with synovium likely underestimate full repertoire overlap. These repertoires were less diverse than bulk blood CD4 repertoires.

Germline CDR1 MDHEN, CDR2 SYDVKM. V shed 3 bases and J shed 4 bases, with 7 bases lying between them. This CDR3 region has 14 residues. Produced via immunoSEQ multiplex PCR; TCRdb's table is partial and in-frame only. The sample contains some 35,000 clones, around 95% of which appear only once. Sequenced samples came from active juvenile idiopathic arthritis patients. The sample was CD4+ T cells from blood. The clonotype comes from a human donor with juvenile idiopathic arthritis. The V gene is TRBV28, the J gene TRBJ1-6; D unclear. The CDR3, as DNA: TGTGCCAGCAGTTTGTGGGAGTATAATTCACCCCTCCACTTT. Translated: CASSLWEYNSPLHF. Full variable domain (remainder filled in from reference TRBV28 and TRBJ1-6): DVKVTQSSRYLVKRTGEKVFLECVQDMDHENMFWYRQDPGLGLRLIYFSYDVKMKEKGDIPEGYSVSREKKERFSLILESASTNQTSMYLCASSLWEYNSPLHFGNGTRLTVT.